What follows are 5 T cell receptor beta chains derived from one specimen sequenced in a study of cytomegalovirus exposure and HLA in healthy donors. A multiplex PCR was run with 60 Vbeta primers and 13 Jbeta primers. Only in-frame clones appear in the TCRdb table, and some are missing; sequencing was by immunoSEQ multiplex PCR. The sample yields 160,000 or so clones, more than 60% seen once. The sample taken for sequencing was PBMCs. The receptor set was obtained from a man aged 35 to 55 in good health and CMV-seronegative.

In this sample, this clone turned up a few times. The chain is built from TRBV5-1 and TRBJ1-3; D perhaps matches TRBD1 (5 bases). The ends were cut back, 1 base at V and 7 bases at J, with 12 bases in the middle. Per germline, CDR1 SGHRS and CDR2 YFSETQ. The CDR3 length is 14 residues. The CDR3 sequence: CASSLTTGGNTIYF. The CDR3 nucleotides are TGCGCCAGCAGCTTGACCACAGGAGGGAACACCATATATTTT. The entire variable domain, with the rest obtained from reference TRBV5-1 and TRBJ1-3, is as follows: KAGVTQTPRYLIKTRGQQVTLSCSPISGHRSVSWYQQTPGQGLQFLFEYFSETQRNKGNFPGRFSGRQFSNSRSEMNVSTLELGDSALYLCASSLTTGGNTIYFGEGSWLTVV.

V and J are TRBV6-6 and TRBJ1-2, with 10 positions matching TRBD1. Losses at the gene ends were 2 bases for V and 7 bases for J; bases not matched to a gene: 4. Germline CDR1 MNHNY, CDR2 SVGAGI (reference sequence). CDR3 length: 14 residues. Here the CDR3 DNA reads TGTGCCAGCAGTTACCGACAGGGGGCGGGTGGCTACACCTTC. Translated, it gives CASSYRQGAGGYTF.

The chain recombines TRBV29-1 with TRBJ1-3, with unresolved D. V shed 4 bases and J shed 0 bases, with 19 bases lying between them. Germline V gives CDR1 SQVTM, CDR2 ANQGSEA. This CDR3 contains 17 residues. The CDR3 nucleotides read TGCAGCGTTGTCAGTTCCTCAGGTGGTAACTCTGGAAACACCATATATTTT. It yields the protein CSVVSSSGGNSGNTIYF.

This chain joins TRBV19 and TRBJ1-1, with TRBD1 as a possible D gene (6 bases). V gave up 4 bases and J gave up 5 bases, with 14 bases separating them. The germline V gene has CDR1 LNHDA and CDR2 SQIVND (reference sequence). The CDR3 has 14 residues. CDR3 loop: CASSTGVRGTEAFF. The DNA for the CDR3 is TGTGCCAGTAGTACAGGGGTTCGCGGGACTGAAGCTTTCTTT. Variable domain in full (rest from reference TRBV19 and TRBJ1-1): DGGITQSPKYLFRKEGQNVTLSCEQNLNHDAMYWYRQDPGQGLRLIYYSQIVNDFQKGDIAEGYSVSREKKESFPLTVTSAQKNPTAFYLCASSTGVRGTEAFFGQGTRLTVV.

The J gene is TRBJ1-2, the V gene TRBV28; D unclear. Trimming pared 4 bases from V and 7 bases from J, leaving 7 bases between. The germline V gene encodes CDR1 MDHEN and CDR2 SYDVKM. The CDR3 contains 11 residues. The CDR3, as DNA: TGTGCCAGCAGTTGGGCCGGTGGCTACACCTTC. Translation: CASSWAGGYTF.